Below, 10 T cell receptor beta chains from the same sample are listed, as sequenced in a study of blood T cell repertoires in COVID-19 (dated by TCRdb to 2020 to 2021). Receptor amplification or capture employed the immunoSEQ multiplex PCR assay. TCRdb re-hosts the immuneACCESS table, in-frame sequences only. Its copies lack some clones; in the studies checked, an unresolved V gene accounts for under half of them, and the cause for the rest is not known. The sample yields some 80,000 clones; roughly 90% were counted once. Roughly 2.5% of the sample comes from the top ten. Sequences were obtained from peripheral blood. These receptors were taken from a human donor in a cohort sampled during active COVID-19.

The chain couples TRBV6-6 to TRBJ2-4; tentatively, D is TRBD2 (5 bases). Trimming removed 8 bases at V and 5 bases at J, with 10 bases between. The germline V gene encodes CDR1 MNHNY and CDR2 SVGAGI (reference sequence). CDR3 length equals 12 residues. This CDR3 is CASAVEENIQYF. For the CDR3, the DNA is TGTGCCAGCGCGGTGGAGGAAAACATTCAGTACTTC.

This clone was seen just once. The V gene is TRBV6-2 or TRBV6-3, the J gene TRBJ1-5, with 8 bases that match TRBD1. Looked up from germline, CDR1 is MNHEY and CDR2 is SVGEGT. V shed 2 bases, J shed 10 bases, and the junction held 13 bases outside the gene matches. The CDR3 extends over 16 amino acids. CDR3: CASSYRPGQALEPQHF. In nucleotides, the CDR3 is TGTGCCAGCAGTTACAGACCGGGACAGGCCTTAGAACCCCAGCATTTT.

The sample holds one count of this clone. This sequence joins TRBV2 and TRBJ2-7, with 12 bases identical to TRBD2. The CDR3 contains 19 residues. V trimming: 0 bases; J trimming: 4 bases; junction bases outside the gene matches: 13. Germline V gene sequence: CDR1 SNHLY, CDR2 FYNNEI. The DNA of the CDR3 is TGTGCCAGCAGTGAAGCTTGGGAGACTAGCGGGAGAAGGGCGTACGAGCAGTACTTC. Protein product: CASSEAWETSGRRAYEQYF.

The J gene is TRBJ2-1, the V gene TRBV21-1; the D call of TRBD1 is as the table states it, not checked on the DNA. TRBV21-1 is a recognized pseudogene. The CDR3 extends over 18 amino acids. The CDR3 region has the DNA TGTGCCAGCAGCAAAGTGCTTTGGAGACAGGGTGTCTACAATGAGCAGTTCTTC. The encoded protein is CASSKVLWRQGVYNEQFF.

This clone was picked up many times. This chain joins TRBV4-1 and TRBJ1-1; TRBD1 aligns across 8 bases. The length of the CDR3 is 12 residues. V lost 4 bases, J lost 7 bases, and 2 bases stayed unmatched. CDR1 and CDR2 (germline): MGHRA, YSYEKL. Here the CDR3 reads CASSPGQGEAFF. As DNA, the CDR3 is TGCGCCAGCAGCCCTGGACAGGGTGAAGCTTTCTTT.

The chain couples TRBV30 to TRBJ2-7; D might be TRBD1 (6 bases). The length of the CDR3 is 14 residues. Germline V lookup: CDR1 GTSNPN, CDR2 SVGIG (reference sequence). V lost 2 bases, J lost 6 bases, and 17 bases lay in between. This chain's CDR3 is CAWSPTGNKFEQYF. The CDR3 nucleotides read TGTGCCTGGAGTCCCACAGGGAACAAGTTCGAGCAGTACTTC.

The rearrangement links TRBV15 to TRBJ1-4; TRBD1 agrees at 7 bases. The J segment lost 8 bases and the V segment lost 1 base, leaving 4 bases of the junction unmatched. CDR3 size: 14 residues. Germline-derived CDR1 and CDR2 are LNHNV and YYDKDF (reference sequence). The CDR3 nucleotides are TGTGCCACCAGCAGAGGGACAGGTCACGAAAAACTGTTTTTT. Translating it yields CATSRGTGHEKLFF.

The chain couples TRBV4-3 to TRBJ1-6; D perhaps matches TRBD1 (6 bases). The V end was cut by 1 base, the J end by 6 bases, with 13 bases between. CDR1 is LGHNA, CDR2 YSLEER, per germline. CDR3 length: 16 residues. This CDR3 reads CASSQGTADFNSPLHF. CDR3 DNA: TGCGCCAGCAGCCAAGGGACAGCCGATTTTAATTCACCCCTCCACTTT.

The CDR3 sequence is CASSPFQGHVGNTIYF. The DNA of the CDR3 is TGTGCCAGCAGCCCATTTCAGGGGCACGTTGGAAACACCATATATTTT. The chain links TRBV7-2 to TRBJ1-3; tentative D call: TRBD1 (6 bases). With 5 bases removed from V and 3 bases from J, the gap between germline ends came to 17 bases. CDR1 is SGHTA and CDR2 is FQGNSA in the germline V gene. The CDR3 loop spans 16 amino acids.

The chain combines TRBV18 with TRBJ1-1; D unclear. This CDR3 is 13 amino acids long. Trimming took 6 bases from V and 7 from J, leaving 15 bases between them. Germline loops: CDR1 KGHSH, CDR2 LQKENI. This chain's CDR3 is CASSPGLSNEAFF. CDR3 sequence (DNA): TGTGCCAGCTCGCCCGGACTCTCGAATGAAGCTTTCTTT. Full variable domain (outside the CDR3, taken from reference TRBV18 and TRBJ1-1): NAGVMQNPRHLVRRRGQEARLRCSPMKGHSHVYWYRQLPEEGLKFMVYLQKENIIDESGMPKERFSAEFPKEGPSILRIQQVVRGDSAAYFCASSPGLSNEAFFGQGTRLTVV.